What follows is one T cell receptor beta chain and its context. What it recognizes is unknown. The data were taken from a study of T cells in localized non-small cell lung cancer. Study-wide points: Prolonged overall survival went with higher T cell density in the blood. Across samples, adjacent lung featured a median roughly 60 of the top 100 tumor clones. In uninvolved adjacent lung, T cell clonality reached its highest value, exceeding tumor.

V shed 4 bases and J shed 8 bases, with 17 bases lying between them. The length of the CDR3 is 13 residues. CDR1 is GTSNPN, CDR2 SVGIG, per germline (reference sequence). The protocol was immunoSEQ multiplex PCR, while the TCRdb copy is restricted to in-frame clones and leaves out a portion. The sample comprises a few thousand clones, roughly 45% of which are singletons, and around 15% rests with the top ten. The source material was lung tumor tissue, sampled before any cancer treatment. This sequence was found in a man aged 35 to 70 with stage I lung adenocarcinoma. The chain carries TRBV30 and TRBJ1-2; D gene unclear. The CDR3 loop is CAWTGRRIGGYTF. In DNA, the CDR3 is TGTGCCTGGACGGGCAGGAGGATCGGCGGCTACACCTTC.